These 32 T cell receptor beta chains came from one sample sequenced in a study of T cells in Graves' hyperthyroidism and ophthalmopathy. Amplified regions were TCR beta CDR3 sequences from RNA transcripts. Researchers ran a first-round RT-PCR on the TCR CDR3 using the HTBI primer set. TCRdb used MiXCR to reprocess the multiplex PCR reads, holding one entry per CDR3 protein. The table records under 350,000 distinct CDR3 sequences, over 15% of them present only once. Sequenced input: blood. These receptors were taken from a woman in her sixties with Graves' ophthalmopathy.

The rearrangement joins TRBV30 to TRBJ1-2, with a tentative D call TRBD1 (6 bases). The CDR3 spans 14 residues. Per germline, CDR1 GTSNPN and CDR2 SVGIG (reference sequence). The V end lost 3 bases, the J end lost 4 bases, and 15 bases lay between the germline ends. CDR3 sequence (DNA): TGTGCCTGGAGCTTGGGCGGGGGGGCCTATGGCTACACCTTC. Translation: CAWSLGGGAYGYTF.

This clonotype was counted ten times or more. The V gene is TRBV7-2, the J gene TRBJ1-2; no clear D gene. CDR1 SGHTA and CDR2 FQGNSA come from the germline V gene. CDR3 size: 16 residues. With 3 bases removed from V and 6 bases from J, the gap between germline ends came to 20 bases. As DNA, the CDR3 is TGTGCCAGCAGCTTCGAGGGAGGAACCCTTTGGGATGGCTACACCTTC. The encoded protein is CASSFEGGTLWDGYTF.

This clonotype was seen a few times. The chain links TRBV4-3 to TRBJ2-6, with TRBD1 matching 7 bases. The germline CDR1 and CDR2 sequences are LGHNA and YSLEER. J lost 3 bases, V lost 0 bases, and 2 bases had no gene match. This CDR3 is 16 amino acids long. The CDR3 reads CASSQDRGFGANVLTF. CDR3 DNA sequence: TGCGCCAGCAGCCAAGACAGGGGGTTTGGGGCCAACGTCCTGACTTTC.

The CDR3 reads CASSLTDRGKRGYTF. The CDR3 bases are TGTGCCAGCAGTCTCACGGACAGGGGGAAACGGGGCTACACCTTC. V and J are TRBV12-3 or TRBV12-4 and TRBJ1-2; 10 bases match TRBD1. The CDR3 has 15 amino acids. After removal of 5 bases from V and 8 bases from J, the junction contained 11 bases not matched to a gene.

This clonotype was found many times. The V and J genes are TRBV6-2 or TRBV6-3 and TRBJ2-3; D remains ambiguous. The V gene lost 7 bases and the J gene lost 2 bases, with 13 bases spanning the gap. Germline lookup yields CDR1 MNHEY and CDR2 SVGEGT. The CDR3 sequence is 14 residues long. The DNA for the CDR3 is TGTGCCAGCACCCCCGGCCACTCCACAGATACGCAGTATTTT. Its protein is CASTPGHSTDTQYF.

The table lists this clonotype with many counts. The chain links TRBV20-1 to TRBJ2-1; 8 bases align to TRBD2. The V and J ends lost 6 bases and 7 bases, in that order; junction bases with no gene match: 14. CDR1 DFQATT and CDR2 SNEGSKA come from the germline V gene (reference sequence). This CDR3 contains 15 residues. The CDR3 loop is CSAEYSGIASNEQFF. The DNA for the CDR3 is TGCAGTGCGGAATATAGCGGGATTGCATCGAATGAGCAGTTCTTC.

This clonotype was picked up many times. The chain is built from TRBV6-1 and TRBJ2-6, with D perhaps matching TRBD1 (6 bases). Trimming left V 7 bases short and J 4 bases short, with 14 bases between. Germline CDR1 reads MNHNS; CDR2 reads SASEGT. CDR3 length equals 15 residues. Here the CDR3 DNA reads TGTGCCAGCACCCCCAGGGGATCAGGGGCCAACGTCCTGACTTTC. The encoded protein is CASTPRGSGANVLTF.

This clonotype was counted only a few times. The chain joins TRBV7-6 to TRBJ2-5; 11 bases are a match to TRBD2. The CDR3 has 16 residues. Germline trimming cut 5 bases from V and 5 bases from J; bases unmatched to any gene: 10. Germline values: CDR1 SGHVS, CDR2 FNYEAQ. The CDR3 loop reads CASSLHIAGGRETQYF. CDR3 nucleotide sequence: TGTGCCAGCAGCCTCCATATAGCGGGGGGGCGCGAGACCCAGTACTTC. The entire variable domain, with the rest obtained from reference TRBV7-6 and TRBJ2-5, is as follows: GAGVSQSPRYKVTKRGQDVALRCDPISGHVSLYWYRQALGQGPEFLTYFNYEAQQDKSGLPNDRFSAERPEGSISTLTIQRTEQRDSAMYRCASSLHIAGGRETQYFGPGTRLLVL.

This clonotype was seen more than once but under ten times. In DNA form, the CDR3 reads TGTGCCAGCAGTACGCGGACAGAGCAGTACTTC. It yields the protein CASSTRTEQYF. The chain uses TRBV6-1 and TRBJ2-7, with a possible D match to TRBD1 (5 bases). Germline V gene sequence: CDR1 MNHNS, CDR2 SASEGT. V lost 5 bases and J lost 7, with 9 bases in between. The CDR3 sequence is 11 residues long.

This clonotype has a handful of counts. The CDR3 region is CSAHRGLSVQETQYF. Here the CDR3 DNA reads TGCAGTGCTCATAGGGGTTTGAGTGTCCAAGAGACCCAGTACTTC. The genes are TRBV20-1 and TRBJ2-5; the D gene is possibly TRBD1 (5 bases). Trimming took 5 bases from V and 1 from J, leaving 17 bases between them. There are 15 residues in the CDR3. The germline CDR1 and CDR2 sequences are DFQATT and SNEGSKA (reference sequence).

This clonotype was counted many times. The chain uses TRBV10-3 and TRBJ1-2; D is ambiguous. V was shortened by 6 bases and J by 0 bases, with 17 bases between the two germline ends. CDR3 length: 16 amino acids. Germline V gene lookup returns CDR1 ENHRY and CDR2 SYGVKD. The CDR3 DNA follows: TGTGCCATCAGGGGAATCGGCCCCCCAGCTAACTATGGCTACACCTTC. It translates to CAIRGIGPPANYGYTF.

This clonotype has more than one count but fewer than ten. This chain uses TRBV4-1 with TRBJ1-5; no clear D gene. The CDR3 extends over 14 amino acids. Germline V gene sequence: CDR1 MGHRA, CDR2 YSYEKL. V lost 3 bases and J 5 bases, leaving 11 bases between the germline ends. DNA of the CDR3: TGCGCCAGCAGCCAGGGTTTGGAGTATCAGCCCCAGCATTTT. Translation gives CASSQGLEYQPQHF.

As to this clonotype: A much more abundant neighbour one base away suggests this may be a read error. The genes are TRBV29-1 and TRBJ2-1; the D gene is possibly TRBD2 (6 bases). The DNA end is more similar to TRBJ2-7, so the J call may be wrong. Germline values: CDR1 SQVTM, CDR2 ANQGSEA. This CDR3 is built from 17 residues. This chain's CDR3 is CSVEGGGASYPVNEQYF. Written as DNA, the CDR3 is TGCAGCGTTGAAGGCGGCGGGGCGTCCTACCCGGTCAATGAGCAGTACTTC.

This clonotype was recorded at least ten times. V usage is TRBV5-1 and J usage is TRBJ2-1; 13 bases fit TRBD2. The CDR3 has 15 amino acids. Germline V gene sequence: CDR1 SGHRS, CDR2 YFSETQ. V trimming: 4 bases; J trimming: 9 bases; junction bases outside the gene matches: 7. CDR3 in amino acids: CASSPLAGGASEQFF. Written as DNA, the CDR3 is TGCGCCAGCAGCCCACTAGCGGGAGGGGCGAGTGAGCAGTTCTTC. Filled out from reference TRBV5-1 and TRBJ2-1, the complete variable domain reads KAGVTQTPRYLIKTRGQQVTLSCSPISGHRSVSWYQQTPGQGLQFLFEYFSETQRNKGNFPGRFSGRQFSNSRSEMNVSTLELGDSALYLCASSPLAGGASEQFFGPGTRLTVL.

The chain combines TRBV7-2 with TRBJ2-2; D may be TRBD2 (6 bases). Germline-derived CDR1 and CDR2 are SGHTA and FQGNSA. V was shortened by 3 bases and J by 7 bases, with 9 bases between the two germline ends. This CDR3 region has 13 residues. The CDR3 spells CASSFWGDGELFF. The CDR3 DNA reads TGTGCCAGCAGCTTCTGGGGGGACGGGGAGCTGTTTTTT.

In this sample, this clonotype turned up many times. This rearrangement joins TRBV27 to TRBJ2-3; 7 bases fit TRBD2. V dropped 1 base and J dropped 3; count of bases not matched to a gene: 7. The CDR3 totals 16 residues. Germline lookup yields CDR1 MNHEY and CDR2 SMNVEV (reference sequence). In DNA, the CDR3 is TGTGCCAGCAGTTTATTGCTAGCGGAGGGTACAGATACGCAGTATTTT. This translates into CASSLLLAEGTDTQYF.

About this clonotype itself: Germline is not matched at one junction end, which may reflect a read error. V and J are TRBV5-1 and TRBJ1-5; D is ambiguous. CDR1 is SGHRS, CDR2 YFSETQ, per germline. There are 15 residues in the CDR3. The CDR3 loop reads CTSSPLGTVNQPQHF. The DNA for the CDR3 is TGCACCAGCAGCCCCTTGGGTACCGTCAATCAGCCCCAGCATTTT.

The table lists this clonotype with a few counts. This rearrangement joins TRBV18 to TRBJ2-2; 7 bases fit TRBD2. Trimming at V came to 8 bases and at J to 0 bases, leaving 6 bases not matched to a gene. This CDR3 region has 15 residues. CDR1 is KGHSH and CDR2 is LQKENI in the germline V gene. The chain's CDR3 is CASLKRGTNTGELFF. In DNA form, the CDR3 reads TGTGCCAGCCTAAAGCGGGGAACGAACACCGGGGAGCTGTTTTTT.

This clonotype was observed a handful of times. The chain joins TRBV18 to TRBJ1-3, with a possible D match to TRBD1 (6 bases). The V gene lost 5 bases and the J gene lost 4 bases, with 15 bases spanning the gap. The CDR3 runs 15 residues. Per germline, CDR1 KGHSH and CDR2 LQKENI. The CDR3 region is CASSRSSGEGNTIYF. CDR3 coding DNA: TGTGCCAGCTCAAGATCATCAGGGGAAGGAAACACCATATATTTT.

This clonotype was detected ten times or more. The chain carries TRBV10-3 and TRBJ1-2; D is undetermined. The CDR3 sequence is 14 residues long. Germline loops: CDR1 ENHRY, CDR2 SYGVKD. V gave up 6 bases and J gave up 6 bases, with 17 bases separating them. The CDR3 sequence: CAISKSAEVDGYTF. In DNA, the CDR3 is TGTGCCATCAGCAAGAGCGCGGAAGTAGATGGCTACACCTTC.

V usage is TRBV28 and J usage is TRBJ2-5; TRBD2 matches 7 bases. The CDR3 length is 15 residues. Germline loops: CDR1 MDHEN, CDR2 SYDVKM. Losses at the gene ends were 4 bases for V and 2 bases for J; bases not matched to a gene: 7. The CDR3 region is CASSSPGRGQETQYF. The CDR3 DNA sequence: TGTGCCAGCAGTTCCCCCGGGCGGGGGCAAGAGACCCAGTACTTC.

This clonotype came up many times. This chain connects TRBV7-2 to TRBJ2-2; D unresolved. Trimming shortened V by 1 base and J by 4 bases, and 7 bases separated the two germline ends. Looked up from germline, CDR1 is SGHTA and CDR2 is FQGNSA. The CDR3 sequence is 14 residues long. CDR3 DNA sequence: TGTGCCAGCAGCTTAGGGCTTGGCACCGGGGAGCTGTTTTTT. The encoded protein is CASSLGLGTGELFF.

This clonotype has a count of ten or more. The J gene is TRBJ1-2, the V gene TRBV20-1, with 7 bases identical to TRBD1. There are 13 residues in the CDR3. The germline V gene has CDR1 DFQATT and CDR2 SNEGSKA (reference sequence). V trimming: 4 bases; J trimming: 6 bases; junction bases outside the gene matches: 8. The CDR3 DNA reads as TGCAGTGCTATGAAACAGGGGAGCGATGGCTACACCTTC. The encoded protein is CSAMKQGSDGYTF.

This clonotype was observed at least ten times. This rearrangement joins TRBV6-1 to TRBJ1-5; unclear D gene. In germline, CDR1 is MNHNS, CDR2 SASEGT. The CDR3 runs to 15 residues. With 2 bases removed from V and 5 bases from J, the gap between germline ends came to 13 bases. CDR3 residues: CASSEQPQTYQPQHF. CDR3 nucleotide sequence: TGTGCCAGCAGTGAACAGCCGCAAACTTATCAGCCCCAGCATTTT.

The sample holds many counts of this clonotype. The chain couples TRBV14 to TRBJ2-7, with D perhaps matching TRBD1 (5 bases). Germline values: CDR1 SGHDN, CDR2 FVKESK. The V end was cut by 2 bases, the J end by 4 bases, with 12 bases between. The CDR3 length is 14 residues. This CDR3 is CASSQKMGPYEQYF. The CDR3 DNA is TGTGCCAGCAGCCAAAAAATGGGGCCGTACGAGCAGTACTTC. Filled out from reference TRBV14 and TRBJ2-7, the complete variable domain reads EAGVTQFPSHSVIEKGQTVTLRCDPISGHDNLYWYRRVMGKEIKFLLHFVKESKQDESGMPNNRFLAERTGGTYSTLKVQPAELEDSGVYFCASSQKMGPYEQYFGPGTRLTVT.

The V call is TRBV11-2, the J call TRBJ2-4, with a possible D match to TRBD1 (7 bases). With 5 bases removed from V and 0 bases from J, the gap between germline ends came to 14 bases. This CDR3 contains 16 residues. Per germline, CDR1 SGHAT and CDR2 FQNNGV. CDR3 nucleotides: TGTGCCAGCAGCCAGACAGGGACTTTAGCCAAAAACATTCAGTACTTC. This translates into CASSQTGTLAKNIQYF.

This chain uses TRBV6-4 with TRBJ1-3; no clear D. The CDR3 covers 12 residues. Germline V lookup: CDR1 MRHNA, CDR2 SNTAGT. V lost 5 bases, J lost 3 bases, and 5 bases lay in between. As DNA, the CDR3 is TGTGCCAGCAGTCACGTTGGAAACACCATATATTTT. Amino acids: CASSHVGNTIYF.

Comments on this clonotype: One end of the junction is discordant with germline, which a read error may explain. The rearrangement links TRBV2 to TRBJ2-1; 9 bases line up with TRBD2. Germline CDR1 is SNHLY and CDR2 is FYNNEI. This CDR3 region has 14 residues. In nucleotides, the CDR3 is TGCGCCACGCTAGCGGGGACCTCCTACGATGAGCAGTTCTTC. The encoded protein is CATLAGTSYDEQFF.

This clonotype came up many times. The J gene is TRBJ2-1, the V gene TRBV5-1; D perhaps matches TRBD1 (7 bases). Germline loops: CDR1 SGHRS, CDR2 YFSETQ. CDR3 length equals 19 residues. Trimming took 5 bases from V and 3 from J, leaving 27 bases between them. CDR3 bases: TGCGCCAGCAGTTCCACCGCTCGGACCAACAGGGGAGGCTACAATGAGCAGTTCTTC. This translates into CASSSTARTNRGGYNEQFF.

The chain links TRBV7-3 to TRBJ1-2; 11 bases line up with TRBD1. The V and J ends lost 1 base and 8 bases, in that order; junction bases with no gene match: 9. The CDR3 is 16 residues long. CDR1 SGHTA and CDR2 FQGTGA come from the germline V gene. The CDR3 sequence is CASSLIFGTGGIGYTF. CDR3 nucleotide sequence: TGTGCCAGCAGCTTAATATTTGGGACAGGGGGGATCGGCTACACCTTC. The full variable domain, with the rest looked up from reference TRBV7-3 and TRBJ1-2, is GAGVSQTPSNKVTEKGKYVELRCDPISGHTALYWYRQSLGQGPEFLIYFQGTGAADDSGLPNDRFFAVRPEGSVSTLKIQRTERGDSAVYLCASSLIFGTGGIGYTFGSGTRLTVV.

The rearrangement links TRBV9 to TRBJ2-7, with 9 bases fitting TRBD1. Germline CDR1 reads SGDLS; CDR2 reads YYNGEE. This CDR3 comprises 15 residues. With 3 bases clipped from V and 7 bases from J, the junction kept 11 bases outside the gene matches. Written as DNA, the CDR3 is TGTGCCAGCAGCGCGCTACAGGGGGCAGGGGGGGAGCAGTACTTC. It yields the protein CASSALQGAGGEQYF.

The chain recombines TRBV20-1 with TRBJ2-7; D perhaps matches TRBD1 (5 bases). Germline V gene lookup returns CDR1 DFQATT and CDR2 SNEGSKA (reference sequence). The CDR3 runs to 16 residues. Trimming removed 2 bases from V and 2 bases from J, with 19 bases in between. The CDR3 is CSARLAYDSRPYEQYF. The CDR3 DNA reads as TGCAGTGCTAGATTAGCTTACGACAGTCGACCCTACGAGCAGTACTTC.